In this sample, the clone carrying this TCR beta chain turned up many times. No antigen is known for it. At one end, the junction sequence differs from germline, possibly due to a read error. The data are from a study of blood T cells in healthy people across ages. PCR was performed a second time for 7 to 11 cycles using a sample-barcoded 5' primer and a J-beta primer mix. TCRdb ran MiXCR on the 5' RACE reads and lists one entry per CDR3 protein. The profile covers about 620,000 distinct CDR3 sequences, with about 21% appearing a single time and more than 3% taken by the ten largest. Study outcomes and limitations: With donor CMV status unknown, expanded clonotype changes were possibly confounded.

Per sample, at least 6 micrograms of total RNA were extracted. Germline CDR1 reads DFQATT; CDR2 reads SNEGSKA (reference sequence). The CDR3 contains 15 residues. This receptor was identified in a man aged 70-80 years in good health. The chain uses TRBV20-1 and TRBJ2-1; perhaps TRBD2 as D (7 bases). What was sequenced was blood. DNA for the CDR3: TGCAGTGCCAAAAGCCCTGCGGGGGCTCCGGATGAACAGTTCTTC. Translating it yields CSAKSPAGAPDEQFF.